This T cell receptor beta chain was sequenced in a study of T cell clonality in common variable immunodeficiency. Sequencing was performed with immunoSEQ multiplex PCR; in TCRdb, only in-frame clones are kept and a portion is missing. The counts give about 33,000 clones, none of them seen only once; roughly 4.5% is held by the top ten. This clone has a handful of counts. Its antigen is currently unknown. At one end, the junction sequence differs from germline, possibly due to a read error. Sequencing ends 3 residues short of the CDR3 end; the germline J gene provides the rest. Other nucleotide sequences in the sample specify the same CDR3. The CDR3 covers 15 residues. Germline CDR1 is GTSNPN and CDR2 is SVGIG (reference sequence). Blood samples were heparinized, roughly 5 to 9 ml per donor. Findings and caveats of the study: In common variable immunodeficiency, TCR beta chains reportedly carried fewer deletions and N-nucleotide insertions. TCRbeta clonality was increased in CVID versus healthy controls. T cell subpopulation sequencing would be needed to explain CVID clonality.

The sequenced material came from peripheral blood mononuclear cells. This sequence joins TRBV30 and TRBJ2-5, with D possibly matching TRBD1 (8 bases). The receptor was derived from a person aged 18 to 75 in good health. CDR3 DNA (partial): TGCGCCTGGGGGGGGCAGGGGGCGAGATGGGAGACC. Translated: CAWGGQGARWET. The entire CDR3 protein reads CAWGGQGARWETQYF.